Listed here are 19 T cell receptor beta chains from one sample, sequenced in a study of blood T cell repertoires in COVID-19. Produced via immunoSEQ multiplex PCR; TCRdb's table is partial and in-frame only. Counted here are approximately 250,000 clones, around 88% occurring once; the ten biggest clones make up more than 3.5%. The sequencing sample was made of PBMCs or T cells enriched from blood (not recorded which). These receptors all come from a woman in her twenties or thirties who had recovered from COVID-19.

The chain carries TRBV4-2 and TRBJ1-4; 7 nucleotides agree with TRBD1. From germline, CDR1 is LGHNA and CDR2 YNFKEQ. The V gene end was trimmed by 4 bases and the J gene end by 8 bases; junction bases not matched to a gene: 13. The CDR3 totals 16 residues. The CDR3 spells CASSPPPGRGQEKLFF. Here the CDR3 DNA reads TGTGCCAGCAGCCCCCCTCCCGGAAGGGGGCAAGAAAAACTGTTTTTT.

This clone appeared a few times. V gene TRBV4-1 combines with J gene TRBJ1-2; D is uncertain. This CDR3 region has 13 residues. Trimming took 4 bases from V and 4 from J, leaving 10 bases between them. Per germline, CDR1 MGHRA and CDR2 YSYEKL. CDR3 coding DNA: TGCGCCAGCAGCCGGACTGGCTTCTATGGCTACACCTTC. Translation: CASSRTGFYGYTF.

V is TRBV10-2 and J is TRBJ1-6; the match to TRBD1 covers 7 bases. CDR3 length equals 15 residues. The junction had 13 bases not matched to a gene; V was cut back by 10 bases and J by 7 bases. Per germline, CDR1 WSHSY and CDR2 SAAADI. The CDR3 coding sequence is TGCGCCACCGGAAAAGGACAGGTCGGGAATTCACCCCTCCACTTT. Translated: CATGKGQVGNSPLHF.

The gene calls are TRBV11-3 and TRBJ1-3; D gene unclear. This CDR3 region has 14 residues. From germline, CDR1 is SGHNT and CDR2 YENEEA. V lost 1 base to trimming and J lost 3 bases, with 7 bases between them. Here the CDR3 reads CASSLGADGNTIYF. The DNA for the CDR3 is TGTGCCAGCAGCTTAGGGGCAGATGGAAACACCATATATTTT. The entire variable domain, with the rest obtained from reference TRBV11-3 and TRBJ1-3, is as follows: EAGVVQSPRYKIIEKKQPVAFWCNPISGHNTLYWYLQNLGQGPELLIRYENEEAVDDSQLPKDRFSAERLKGVDSTLKIQPAELGDSAVYLCASSLGADGNTIYFGEGSWLTVV.

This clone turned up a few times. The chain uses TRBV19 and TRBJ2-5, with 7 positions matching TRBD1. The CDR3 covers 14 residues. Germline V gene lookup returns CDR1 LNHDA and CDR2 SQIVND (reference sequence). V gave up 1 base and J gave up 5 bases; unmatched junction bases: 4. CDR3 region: CASSIGQGIETQYF. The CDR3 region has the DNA TGTGCCAGTAGTATAGGACAGGGTATCGAGACCCAGTACTTC.

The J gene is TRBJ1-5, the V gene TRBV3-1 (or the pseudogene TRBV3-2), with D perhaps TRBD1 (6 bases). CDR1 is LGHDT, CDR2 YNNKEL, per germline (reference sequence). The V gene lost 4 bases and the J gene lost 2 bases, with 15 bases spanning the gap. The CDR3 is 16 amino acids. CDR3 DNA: TGTGCCAGCAGCCCTACGACGTCAGGGGGCAATCAGCCCCAGCATTTT. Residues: CASSPTTSGGNQPQHF.

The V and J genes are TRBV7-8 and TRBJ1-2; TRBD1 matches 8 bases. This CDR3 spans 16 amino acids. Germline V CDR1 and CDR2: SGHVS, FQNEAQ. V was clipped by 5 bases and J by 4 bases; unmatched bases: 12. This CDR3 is CASSPSQRTGFYGYTF. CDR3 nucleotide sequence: TGTGCCAGCAGCCCTTCCCAAAGGACAGGGTTCTATGGCTACACCTTC.

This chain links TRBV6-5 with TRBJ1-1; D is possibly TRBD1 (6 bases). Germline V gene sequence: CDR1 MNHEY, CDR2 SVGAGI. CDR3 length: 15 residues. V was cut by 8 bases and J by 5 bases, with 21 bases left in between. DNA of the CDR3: TGTGCCAGCGTGAGGGGGGGGCGGGCGAAGACTGAAGCTTTCTTT. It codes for CASVRGGRAKTEAFF.

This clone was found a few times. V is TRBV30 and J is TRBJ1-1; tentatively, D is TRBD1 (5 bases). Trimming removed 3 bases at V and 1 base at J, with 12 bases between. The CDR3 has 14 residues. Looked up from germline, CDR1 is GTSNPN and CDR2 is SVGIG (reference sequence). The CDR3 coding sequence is TGTGCCTGGAGCCCAGGGATATGGAACACTGAAGCTTTCTTT. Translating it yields CAWSPGIWNTEAFF. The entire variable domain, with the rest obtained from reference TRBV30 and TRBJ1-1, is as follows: SQTIHQWPATLVQPVGSPLSLECTVEGTSNPNLYWYRQAAGRGLQLLFYSVGIGQISSEVPQNLSASRPQDRQFILSSKKLLLSDSGFYLCAWSPGIWNTEAFFGQGTRLTVV.

The CDR3 is CASSLPGTGPGNTIYF. The CDR3 bases are TGTGCCAGCAGCTTACCCGGGACAGGGCCTGGAAACACCATATATTTT. The V call is TRBV7-3, the J call TRBJ1-3, with TRBD1 matching 9 bases. The V segment lost 2 bases and the J segment 2 bases; nucleotides outside the gene matches: 4. The CDR3 contains 16 residues. CDR1 is SGHTA and CDR2 is FQGTGA in the germline V gene.

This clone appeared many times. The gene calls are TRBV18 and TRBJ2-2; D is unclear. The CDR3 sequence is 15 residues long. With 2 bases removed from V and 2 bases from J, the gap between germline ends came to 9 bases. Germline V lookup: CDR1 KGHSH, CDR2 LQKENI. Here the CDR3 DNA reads TGTGCCAGCTCACCAAGACTTTACAACACCGGGGAGCTGTTTTTT. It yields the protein CASSPRLYNTGELFF.

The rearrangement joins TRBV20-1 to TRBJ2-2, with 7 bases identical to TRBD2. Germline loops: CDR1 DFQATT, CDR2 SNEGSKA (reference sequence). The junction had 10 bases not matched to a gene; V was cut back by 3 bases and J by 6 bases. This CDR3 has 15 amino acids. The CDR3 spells CSASYRGGSAGELFF. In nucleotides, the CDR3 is TGCAGTGCTAGTTATCGGGGAGGGTCGGCCGGGGAGCTGTTTTTT.

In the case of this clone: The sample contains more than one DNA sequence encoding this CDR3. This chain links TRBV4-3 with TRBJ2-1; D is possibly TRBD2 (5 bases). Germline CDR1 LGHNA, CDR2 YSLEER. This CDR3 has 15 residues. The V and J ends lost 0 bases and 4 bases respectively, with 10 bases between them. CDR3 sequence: CASSQDPAEYNEQFF. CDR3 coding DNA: TGCGCCAGCAGCCAAGATCCAGCGGAATACAATGAGCAGTTCTTC.

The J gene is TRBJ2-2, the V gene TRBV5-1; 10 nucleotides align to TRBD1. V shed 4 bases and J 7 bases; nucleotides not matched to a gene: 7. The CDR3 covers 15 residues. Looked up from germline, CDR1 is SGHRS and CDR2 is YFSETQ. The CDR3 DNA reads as TGCGCCAGCAGCATCCGACAGGGGGCGGACGGGGAGCTGTTTTTT. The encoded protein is CASSIRQGADGELFF.

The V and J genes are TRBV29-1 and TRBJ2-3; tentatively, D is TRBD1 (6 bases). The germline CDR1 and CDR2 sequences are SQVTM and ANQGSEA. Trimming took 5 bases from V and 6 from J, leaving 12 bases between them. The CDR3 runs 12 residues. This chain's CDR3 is CSVYDRLDTQYF. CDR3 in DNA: TGCAGCGTTTACGACAGGCTCGATACGCAGTATTTT.

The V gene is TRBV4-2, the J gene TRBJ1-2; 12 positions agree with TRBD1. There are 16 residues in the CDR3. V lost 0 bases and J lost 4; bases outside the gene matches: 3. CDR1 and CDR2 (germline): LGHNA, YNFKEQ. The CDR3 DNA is TGTGCCAGCAGCCAAGAGGGGACAGGGGGCGGCTATGGCTACACCTTC. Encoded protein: CASSQEGTGGGYGYTF.

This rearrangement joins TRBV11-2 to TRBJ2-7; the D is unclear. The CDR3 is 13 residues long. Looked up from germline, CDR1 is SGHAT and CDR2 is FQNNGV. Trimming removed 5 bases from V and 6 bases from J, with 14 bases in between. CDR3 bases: TGTGCCAGCAGCCGCCAGGATGGTAGCGAGCAGTACTTC. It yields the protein CASSRQDGSEQYF.

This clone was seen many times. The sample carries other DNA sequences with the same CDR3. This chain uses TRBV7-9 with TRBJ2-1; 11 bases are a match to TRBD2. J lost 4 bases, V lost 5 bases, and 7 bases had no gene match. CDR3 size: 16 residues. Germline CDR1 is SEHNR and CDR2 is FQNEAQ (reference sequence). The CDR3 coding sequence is TGTGCCAGCAGCCTCGGACTAGCGGGTGTTTACAATGAGCAGTTCTTC. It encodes CASSLGLAGVYNEQFF.

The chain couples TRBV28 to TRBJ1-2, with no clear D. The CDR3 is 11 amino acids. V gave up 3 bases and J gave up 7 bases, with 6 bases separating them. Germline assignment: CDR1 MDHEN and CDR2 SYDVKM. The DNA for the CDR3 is TGTGCCAGCAGTTTCTACAGTGGCTACACCTTC. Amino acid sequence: CASSFYSGYTF.